A single T cell receptor beta chain is shown here with its context. Its antigen is unidentified. Whole-blood RNA isolation (total RNA) proceeded without T cell sorting. The sample is drawn from a study of monozygotic twins with inflammatory bowel disease. Germline values: CDR1 DFQATT, CDR2 SNEGSKA (reference sequence). The CDR3 sequence is 11 residues long. The unique tags termed UMIs, each holding a 6-nucleotide sample barcode, were added by means of template switching. For each CDR3 protein, TCRdb gives one entry from its re-call of the 5' RACE reads, without DNA. In all, the sample yields some 190,000 distinct CDR3 sequences. Study-wide results and limits: Different subtypes (of T cells) could not be told apart from one another. IBD patients carried less diverse TCRbeta repertoires (inverse Simpson) than healthy co-twins.

Sequenced material: blood. The chain carries TRBV20-1 and TRBJ1-2; lacking DNA, the TRBD1 call made by TCRdb goes unchecked. This TCR derives from a human donor with ulcerative colitis or Crohn's disease, or a healthy co-twin of an affected twin (not recorded which). CDR3 sequence reads: CSAPLIYGYTF.